Following are 18 T cell receptor beta chains from one sample sequenced in a study of blood T cell repertoires in COVID-19. Measured with immunoSEQ multiplex PCR; TCRdb has only the in-frame clones, and not every one. Found here are fewer than 100,000 clones, around 86% of them singletons; the top ten hold under 35%. Sequencing used peripheral blood. The receptors were gathered from a human donor in a cohort sampled during active COVID-19.

The chain couples TRBV5-6 to TRBJ1-4; a weak D match, TRBD1 (5 bases). The CDR3 covers 15 residues. Per the germline V gene, CDR1 is SGHDT and CDR2 is YYEEEE. Trimming shortened V by 5 bases and J by 8 bases, and 19 bases separated the two germline ends. CDR3 loop: CASRSQGWRGEKLFF. CDR3 nucleotide sequence: TGTGCCAGCAGGTCCCAGGGCTGGCGGGGGGAAAAACTGTTTTTT.

J is TRBJ2-2 and V is TRBV6-5; a possible D gene is TRBD1 (6 bases). This CDR3 is 15 amino acids long. The germline V and J ends were trimmed by 6 bases and 9 bases, with 20 bases remaining between them. Germline V lookup: CDR1 MNHEY, CDR2 SVGAGI. CDR3 region: CASRWSDTGFWELFF. The CDR3 DNA follows: TGTGCCAGCAGGTGGAGCGATACAGGGTTTTGGGAGCTGTTTTTT.

The chain combines TRBV5-1 with TRBJ2-7; 7 bases are a match to TRBD1. This CDR3 spans 14 amino acids. CDR1 is SGHRS and CDR2 is YFSETQ in the germline V gene. The V segment lost 7 bases and the J segment 5 bases; nucleotides outside the gene matches: 12. The CDR3: CASGTRQGFDEQYF. The CDR3 DNA follows: TGCGCCAGCGGCACCCGACAGGGTTTCGACGAGCAGTACTTC.

The CDR3 DNA is TGTGCCAGCAGTTCGGGACAGGACCTCTATGGCTACACCTTC. Encoded protein: CASSSGQDLYGYTF. The rearrangement uses TRBV6-5 and TRBJ1-2; 8 nucleotides line up with TRBD1. The CDR3 length is 14 residues. Germline V gene lookup returns CDR1 MNHEY and CDR2 SVGAGI. Trimming took 4 bases from V and 4 from J; bases not matched to a gene: 5.

The chain links TRBV9 to TRBJ2-1, with a possible D match to TRBD2 (5 bases). CDR3 length equals 13 residues. Germline lookup yields CDR1 SGDLS and CDR2 YYNGEE. Trimming stripped 3 bases from V and 6 bases from J, with 10 bases between. The CDR3 spells CASSGGPFNEQFF. In DNA form, the CDR3 reads TGTGCCAGCAGCGGCGGGCCCTTCAATGAGCAGTTCTTC.

V gene TRBV6-2 or TRBV6-3 combines with J gene TRBJ1-3; possible D gene TRBD1, 6 bases. The ends were cut back, 2 bases at V and 0 bases at J, with 11 bases in the middle. The CDR3 length is 16 residues. Germline V gene sequence: CDR1 MNHEY, CDR2 SVGEGT. The chain's CDR3 is CASSYKGQLSGNTIYF. The CDR3 DNA follows: TGTGCCAGCAGTTACAAGGGACAACTCTCTGGAAACACCATATATTTT.

The chain is built from TRBV14 and TRBJ2-7; a weak D match, TRBD1 (6 bases). The V end lost 0 bases, the J end lost 1 base, and 13 bases lay between the germline ends. Germline loops: CDR1 SGHDN, CDR2 FVKESK. This CDR3 contains 16 residues. The DNA of the CDR3 is TGTGCCAGCAGCCAAGATTGGTCAGGACAGTCCTACGAGCAGTACTTC. Its translation is CASSQDWSGQSYEQYF.

The count of this clone is one. The chain is built from TRBV3-1 (or the pseudogene TRBV3-2) and TRBJ1-2; D is possibly TRBD1 (6 bases). Germline V lookup: CDR1 LGHDT, CDR2 YNNKEL (reference sequence). The CDR3 sequence is 15 residues long. Trimming left V 0 bases short and J 0 bases short, with 8 bases between. CDR3 DNA: TGTGCCAGCAGCCAAGAGTACAGGGCTAACTATGGCTACACCTTC. This encodes CASSQEYRANYGYTF.

The V gene is TRBV7-3, the J gene TRBJ1-1; TRBD1 is a possible D gene (5 bases). The length of the CDR3 is 14 residues. CDR1 SGHTA and CDR2 FQGTGA come from the germline V gene. The V end lost 2 bases, the J end lost 5 bases, and 12 bases lay between the germline ends. Here the CDR3 reads CASSLRPGGTEAFF. DNA of the CDR3: TGTGCCAGCAGCTTACGGCCCGGGGGGACTGAAGCTTTCTTT.

The chain carries TRBV5-1 and TRBJ1-5; TRBD1 might be the D (5 bases). Germline V lookup: CDR1 SGHRS, CDR2 YFSETQ. The CDR3 has 15 amino acids. Trimming removed 2 bases at V and 3 bases at J, with 12 bases between. CDR3 bases: TGCGCCAGCAGCTTAGGAACAGGATTCAATCAGCCCCAGCATTTT. Amino acids: CASSLGTGFNQPQHF.

V gene TRBV19 combines with J gene TRBJ1-5, with TRBD1 matching 10 bases. Trimming at V came to 6 bases and at J to 6 bases, leaving 8 bases not matched to a gene. Germline CDR1 LNHDA, CDR2 SQIVND (reference sequence). The length of the CDR3 is 15 residues. The CDR3 sequence: CASRVGQGVVQPQHF. Here the CDR3 DNA reads TGTGCCAGTAGGGTCGGACAGGGGGTTGTTCAGCCCCAGCATTTT.

This chain links TRBV29-1 with TRBJ1-4, with TRBD1 identical over 8 bases. Looked up from germline, CDR1 is SQVTM and CDR2 is ANQGSEA. The CDR3 length is 14 residues. Losses at the gene ends were 6 bases for V and 3 bases for J; bases not matched to a gene: 6. CDR3 amino acids: CSVQGAAANEKLFF. The CDR3 region has the DNA TGCAGCGTCCAGGGGGCAGCTGCTAATGAAAAACTGTTTTTT.

The chain is built from TRBV2 and TRBJ2-2; the D gene is possibly TRBD2 (7 bases). V lost 7 bases and J 7 bases, leaving 19 bases between the germline ends. In germline, CDR1 is SNHLY, CDR2 FYNNEI. The CDR3 loop spans 15 amino acids. The CDR3 DNA is TGTGCCAGCAAAGTGGTGGGGGGGCCGAACGGGGAGCTGTTTTTT. Amino acids: CASKVVGGPNGELFF.

V is TRBV19 and J is TRBJ1-1, with 9 bases lining up with TRBD1. CDR1 is LNHDA and CDR2 is SQIVND in the germline V gene (reference sequence). The V and J ends lost 4 bases and 4 bases, in that order; junction bases with no gene match: 10. The CDR3 sequence is 16 residues long. CDR3 in amino acids: CASSTRDRGSGTEAFF. The CDR3 DNA is TGTGCCAGTAGTACACGAGACAGGGGGTCGGGCACTGAAGCTTTCTTT.

In its sample, this clone was seen a few times. The chain is built from TRBV9 and TRBJ2-1; 11 positions agree with TRBD2. CDR1 and CDR2 (germline): SGDLS, YYNGEE. Trimming removed 4 bases from V and 0 bases from J; junction bases left unmatched: 9. CDR3 size: 18 residues. CDR3 DNA: TGTGCCAGCAGCCCCGGACTAGCGGGTCTGAGCTCCTACAATGAGCAGTTCTTC. It yields the protein CASSPGLAGLSSYNEQFF.

The chain combines TRBV27 with TRBJ1-1; the match to TRBD1 covers 7 bases. V trimming: 5 bases; J trimming: 1 base; junction bases outside the gene matches: 10. This CDR3 has 16 residues. Germline values: CDR1 MNHEY, CDR2 SMNVEV (reference sequence). CDR3 sequence (DNA): TGTGCCAGCAGTCCCTTGTGGAGACAGGGGAACACTGAAGCTTTCTTT. This codes for CASSPLWRQGNTEAFF.

The chain joins TRBV2 to TRBJ1-5; 8 bases align to TRBD1. There are 14 residues in the CDR3. Germline V gene lookup returns CDR1 SNHLY and CDR2 FYNNEI. V trimming: 6 bases; J trimming: 7 bases; junction bases outside the gene matches: 8. The CDR3 bases are TGTGCCAGCAGCGCCGACAGGGGCGAGCAGCCCCAGCATTTT. This encodes CASSADRGEQPQHF.

J is TRBJ1-2 and V is TRBV18; the D gene is possibly TRBD1 (6 bases). Germline values: CDR1 KGHSH, CDR2 LQKENI. The CDR3 consists of 17 residues. V shed 2 bases and J shed 6 bases, with 22 bases lying between them. CDR3 nucleotides: TGTGCCAGCTCACCAAGGACGGGGGGGACAACCACCAATGGCTACACCTTC. Its protein is CASSPRTGGTTTNGYTF.